This T cell receptor (beta chain) was profiled in a study of control samples from healthy donors and cancer patients. The method was immunoSEQ multiplex PCR; TCRdb's version includes in-frame clones alone and lacks a portion of them. The repertoire holds tens of thousands of clones, with roughly 92% as singletons. Trimming took off 4 bases at V and 1 base at J, with 8 bases between the two ends. From germline, CDR1 is SEHNR and CDR2 FQNEAQ (reference sequence). This CDR3 region has 14 residues. V gene TRBV7-9 combines with J gene TRBJ1-5, with D perhaps matching TRBD1 (5 bases). The material sequenced was blood. This TCR was recovered from a man younger than 45 in good health. Here the CDR3 reads CASSSRQSNQPQHF. The DNA of the CDR3 is TGTGCCAGCAGCTCAAGACAGAGCAATCAGCCCCAGCATTTT.